This entry lists 21 T cell receptor beta chains sequenced from one sample in a study of blood T cell repertoires in COVID-19. Generated by immunoSEQ multiplex PCR, the TCRdb table keeps only in-frame clones and is missing some. The table lists roughly 250,000 clones, approximately 86% of them singletons. Specimen: PBMCs or T cells enriched from blood (not recorded which). These receptors were obtained from a woman between 45 and 65 years old who had recovered from COVID-19.

The J gene is TRBJ2-2, the V gene TRBV3-1 (or the pseudogene TRBV3-2); the D is unclear. V dropped 1 base and J dropped 7 bases, with 4 bases sitting between them. This CDR3 contains 12 residues. CDR1 and CDR2 from the germline V gene are LGHDT and YNNKEL (reference sequence). The CDR3: CASSQVLGELFF. The CDR3 bases are TGTGCCAGCAGCCAAGTCCTCGGGGAGCTGTTTTTT.

This clone has just one count. The V gene is TRBV6-5, the J gene TRBJ1-1; D uncertain. Trimming pared 2 bases from V and 7 bases from J, leaving 14 bases between. Germline V lookup: CDR1 MNHEY, CDR2 SVGAGI. The CDR3 loop spans 14 amino acids. The CDR3 protein is CASSYETGYDEAFF. In nucleotides, the CDR3 is TGTGCCAGCAGTTACGAAACCGGGTACGATGAAGCTTTCTTT.

In its sample, this clone was seen once. The V gene is TRBV28, the J gene TRBJ1-1; 7 bases map to TRBD1. J lost 0 bases, V lost 6 bases, and 7 bases had no gene match. This CDR3 has 15 amino acids. Per germline, CDR1 MDHEN and CDR2 SYDVKM. The CDR3 reads CASRTPGQMNTEAFF. In nucleotides, the CDR3 is TGTGCCAGCAGAACTCCGGGACAGATGAACACTGAAGCTTTCTTT.

The CDR3, as DNA: TGCAGCGTTGTTATTATGGCCCCCGAGCGGGGCTACACCTTC. Translation gives CSVVIMAPERGYTF. The chain has TRBV29-1 and TRBJ1-2; D remains ambiguous. V was cut by 4 bases and J by 8 bases, with 20 bases left in between. The CDR3 is made up of 14 amino acids. Per germline, CDR1 SQVTM and CDR2 ANQGSEA.

V and J are TRBV29-1 and TRBJ2-1; 7 bases agree with TRBD2. Germline V lookup: CDR1 SQVTM, CDR2 ANQGSEA. The CDR3 totals 17 residues. Trimming removed 4 bases from V and 1 base from J; junction bases left unmatched: 13. DNA of the CDR3: TGCAGCGTTGGGGGGACTGGCGGGAGATCGTCCTACAATGAGCAGTTCTTC. This gives the protein CSVGGTGGRSSYNEQFF.

The chain combines TRBV20-1 with TRBJ1-1; no clear D gene. V lost 3 bases and J lost 5, with 19 bases in between. The CDR3 has 15 residues. Germline V gives CDR1 DFQATT, CDR2 SNEGSKA (reference sequence). CDR3: CSASPGGNRGTEAFF. In nucleotides, the CDR3 is TGCAGTGCTAGTCCGGGAGGTAATCGGGGAACTGAAGCTTTCTTT.

The J gene is TRBJ2-2, the V gene TRBV30; 8 bases fit TRBD2. Germline V gene data show CDR1 as GTSNPN and CDR2 as SVGIG (reference sequence). V lost 5 bases and J lost 5; bases outside the gene matches: 19. The CDR3 is made up of 18 amino acids. Written as DNA, the CDR3 is TGTGCCTGGGGCAGAAACCCCGGGACTAGGTTTGTGACCGGGGAGCTGTTTTTT. Its translation is CAWGRNPGTRFVTGELFF.

The genes are TRBV5-4 and TRBJ1-3; D is undetermined. With 4 bases removed from V and 4 bases from J, the gap between germline ends came to 6 bases. CDR3 length: 12 amino acids. Germline V lookup: CDR1 SGHNT, CDR2 YYREEE (reference sequence). Here the CDR3 reads CASSSDGNTIYF. The CDR3 bases are TGTGCCAGCAGCAGCGACGGAAACACCATATATTTT. Full variable domain (missing parts from reference TRBV5-4 and TRBJ1-3): ETGVTQSPTHLIKTRGQQVTLRCSSQSGHNTVSWYQQALGQGPQFIFQYYREEENGRGNFPPRFSGLQFPNYSSELNVNALELDDSALYLCASSSDGNTIYFGEGSWLTVV.

This chain links TRBV3-1 (or the pseudogene TRBV3-2) with TRBJ1-2; no definite D call. The germline gives CDR1 LGHDT, CDR2 YNNKEL (reference sequence). This CDR3 has 14 amino acids. The V and J ends lost 0 bases and 4 bases respectively, with 9 bases between them. CDR3 amino acids: CASSQDTDTYGYTF. CDR3 DNA: TGTGCCAGCAGCCAAGATACAGATACCTATGGCTACACCTTC.

The V and J genes are TRBV5-6 and TRBJ2-2; D is unclear. The CDR3 runs 14 residues. Deletions cut 8 bases from V and 8 bases from J, with 19 bases between. Germline values: CDR1 SGHDT, CDR2 YYEEEE. CDR3 nucleotide sequence: TGTGCCAGAATTAAACAGCCCTTTCGGGGGGAGCTGTTTTTT. This translates into CARIKQPFRGELFF.

This clone is a singleton in its sample. This sequence joins TRBV19 and TRBJ1-1; the D is unclear. There are 14 residues in the CDR3. Germline V gene sequence: CDR1 LNHDA, CDR2 SQIVND (reference sequence). Trimming removed 6 bases from V and 2 bases from J, with 13 bases in between. In DNA, the CDR3 is TGTGCCAGTAGCGCAAACTATTTCAACACTGAAGCTTTCTTT. Translating gives CASSANYFNTEAFF.

The chain is built from TRBV7-8 and TRBJ2-7; D uncertain. Trimming cost V 5 bases and J 4 bases, with 12 bases left between them. The CDR3 is 13 amino acids. In germline, CDR1 is SGHVS, CDR2 FQNEAQ. This CDR3 is CASSRRRSYEQYF. The DNA for the CDR3 is TGTGCCAGCAGCCGCCGGCGGTCGTACGAGCAGTACTTC.

The gene calls are TRBV4-2 and TRBJ2-2; TRBD1 agrees at 9 bases. The CDR3 is 17 amino acids. J lost 5 bases, V lost 1 base, and 8 bases had no gene match. Germline V gives CDR1 LGHNA, CDR2 YNFKEQ. The CDR3 sequence: CASSQGDGQGRTGELFF. CDR3 DNA: TGTGCCAGCAGCCAAGGTGATGGACAGGGGCGGACCGGGGAGCTGTTTTTT.

The J gene is TRBJ2-1, the V gene TRBV9, with D maybe TRBD2 (6 bases). Trimming pared 2 bases from V and 9 bases from J, leaving 12 bases between. CDR3 length: 13 residues. Germline V gene sequence: CDR1 SGDLS, CDR2 YYNGEE. CDR3: CASSVGGVSEQFF. CDR3 DNA sequence: TGTGCCAGCAGCGTGGGGGGAGTCAGTGAGCAGTTCTTC.

This chain joins TRBV27 and TRBJ2-3; TRBD1 matches at 7 bases. The germline gives CDR1 MNHEY, CDR2 SMNVEV (reference sequence). V trimming: 2 bases; J trimming: 3 bases; junction bases outside the gene matches: 5. This CDR3 spans 15 amino acids. The CDR3 spells CASSLRWDRTDTQYF. The DNA of the CDR3 is TGTGCCAGCAGTTTACGGTGGGACAGAACAGATACGCAGTATTTT.

V usage is TRBV21-1 and J usage is TRBJ1-6. TRBV21-1 is an annotated pseudogene. The CDR3 consists of 17 residues. This CDR3 reads CARPWDSASSYNSPLHF. CDR3 bases: TGTGCCCGCCCTTGGGACTCCGCGAGCTCCTATAATTCACCCCTCCACTTT.

This rearrangement joins TRBV11-2 to TRBJ2-7, with a weak D call TRBD1 (6 bases). The germline gives CDR1 SGHAT, CDR2 FQNNGV. The CDR3 spans 13 residues. Trimming took 5 bases from V and 4 from J, leaving 12 bases between them. CDR3 in DNA: TGTGCCAGCAGCACGGGACACCCATACGAGCAGTACTTC. It is translated as CASSTGHPYEQYF.

The CDR3, as DNA: TGTGCCAGCAGTTCCTCGGGAGGGATAACCGGGGAGCTGTTTTTT. It translates to CASSSSGGITGELFF. The genes are TRBV2 and TRBJ2-2, with 8 positions matching TRBD2. Germline values: CDR1 SNHLY, CDR2 FYNNEI. V was clipped by 5 bases and J by 5 bases; unmatched bases: 7. This CDR3 is 15 amino acids long.

This sequence joins TRBV28 and TRBJ1-2; TRBD1 agrees at 9 bases. This CDR3 has 16 residues. V gave up 6 bases and J gave up 4 bases; unmatched junction bases: 12. Germline V gives CDR1 MDHEN, CDR2 SYDVKM. The CDR3, as DNA: TGTGCCAGCAGCGAAATGGGGACAGGGATGGTCTATGGCTACACCTTC. Its protein is CASSEMGTGMVYGYTF.

The chain uses TRBV4-2 and TRBJ1-1; D remains ambiguous. V lost 0 bases, J lost 9 bases, and 11 bases lay in between. The germline V gene has CDR1 LGHNA and CDR2 YNFKEQ. CDR3 size: 13 residues. DNA of the CDR3: TGTGCCAGCAGCCAAGACCGGGATCGAAAAGCTTTCTTT. Residues: CASSQDRDRKAFF.

The J gene is TRBJ2-1, the V gene TRBV3-1 (or the pseudogene TRBV3-2), with D perhaps matching TRBD2 (6 bases). CDR3 length equals 15 residues. V lost 3 bases and J 2 bases, leaving 11 bases between the germline ends. Germline V gene data show CDR1 as LGHDT and CDR2 as YNNKEL (reference sequence). CDR3 sequence (DNA): TGTGCCAGCAGCCAGTCGGGAGTCGCCTACAATGAGCAGTTCTTC. Encoded protein: CASSQSGVAYNEQFF.